This paragraph covers one TCR beta chain sequence. What antigen it recognizes has not been identified. No much larger clone is present one base from it, and per-base qualities are unavailable. Libraries were prepared through the immunoSEQ multiplex PCR assay. TCRdb retrieved this table from immuneACCESS and kept in-frame rearrangements only. Not all clones are present; in checked studies, unresolved V genes account for under half, and no reason is known for the remainder. This sample comprises 100,000 to 150,000 clones, over 80% of them detected only once. The ten largest clones take up 0.58% of the sample. This sample was included in a study of control samples from healthy donors and cancer patients (dated by TCRdb to 2019 to 2021). The CDR3 has 15 amino acids, counting the end cysteine and phenylalanine. Solely the CDR3 DNA is kept, with 45 bases framed from the first base. V loses 6 bases at its end and J loses 4 bases; junction bases beyond the gene matches: 4. Reading the germline V gene (reference sequence) gives CDR1 SGHKS and CDR2 YYEKEE.

The V and J segments used are TRBV5-5 and TRBJ2-3, with 14 bases matching TRBD2. This clonotype was sampled from an elderly man with head and neck cancer. The sequencing sample was made of PBMCs. The CDR3 protein: CASTSTSGGADTQYF. The nucleotide sequence reads as follows: TGTGCCAGCACCTCGACTAGCGGGGGGGCAGATACGCAGTATTTT. When the CDR3 is completed using the reference TRBV5-5 and TRBJ2-3 genes on either side, the full variable domain is DAGVTQSPTHLIKTRGQQVTLRCSPISGHKSVSWYQQVLGQGPQFIFQYYEKEERGRGNFPDRFSARQFPNYSSELNVNALLLGDSALYLCASTSTSGGADTQYFGPGTRLTVL.